One T cell receptor (beta chain) is described in this entry. What it binds is unknown. Germline CDR1 is MNHEY and CDR2 is SMNVEV (reference sequence). This CDR3 comprises 14 residues. V trimming: 2 bases; J trimming: 7 bases; junction bases outside the gene matches: 0. Expressed TCRB transcripts were sequenced after all isolated RNA was converted to cDNA. The repertoire was sequenced with immunoSEQ multiplex PCR; TCRdb's copy has only in-frame clones and lacks some. The profile shows hundreds of thousands of clones, more than 12% of them singletons. The data derive from a study of beta chain features in type 1 diabetes. The study, taken as a whole, reports: Insertion counts at VDJ junctions were lower in type 1 diabetes patients, who also showed more deletions there. TCRB CDR3s from Type 1 diabetes patients were moderately but significantly shorter in all four CD4+ subsets.

Purity exceeded 95% in all sorted populations. Input material: naive CD4+ T cells from blood. This clonotype originated in a man younger than 30 with type 1 diabetes. The chain carries TRBV27 and TRBJ1-6, with 9 positions matching TRBD1. The CDR3 sequence is CASSLDRGNSPLHF. CDR3 nucleotides: TGTGCCAGCAGTTTAGACAGGGGGAATTCACCCCTCCACTTT.